This is a list of T cell receptor beta chains from one sample in a study of blood T cell repertoires in COVID-19. Produced via immunoSEQ multiplex PCR; TCRdb's table is partial and in-frame only. The repertoire consists of around 130,000 clones, with 75% to 85% occurring once and the leading ten covering 4% to 5%. Sequenced sample: peripheral blood. These receptors all stem from a woman of 80 years or more with acute or convalescent COVID-19. CDR3s include the opening cysteine and the closing phenylalanine or tryptophan. D genes are given only for firm matches. Size is stated for part of the rows, as once, few or many counts, or as a class when the clone is expanded.

D gene	clone size	V gene	J gene	CDR3 protein	CDR3 DNA
TRBD2	once	TRBV29-1	TRBJ2-3	CSVRSSGGFTDTQYF	TGCAGCGTGAGGTCTAGCGGGGGGTTCACAGATACGCAGTATTTT
NA	NA	TRBV6-5	TRBJ1-2	CASSYSGGNYGYTF	TGTGCCAGCAGTTACTCGGGGGGGAACTATGGCTACACCTTC
NA	NA	TRBV10-3	TRBJ2-7	CAIKEQGGVEQYF	TGTGCCATCAAGGAACAGGGAGGGGTCGAGCAGTACTTC
NA	NA	TRBV7-9	TRBJ2-2	CASRIIARINTGELFF	TGTGCCAGCAGAATCATAGCGAGGATTAACACCGGGGAGCTGTTTTTT
TRBD1	NA	TRBV28	TRBJ2-5	CASSVDRVGQETQYF	TGTGCCAGCAGTGTGGACAGGGTGGGACAAGAGACCCAGTACTTC
TRBD1	NA	TRBV19	TRBJ1-3	CASQQGPSGNTIYF	TGTGCCAGTCAACAGGGGCCGTCTGGAAACACCATATATTTT
NA	few	TRBV5-1	TRBJ2-7	CASSLVGGSYEQYF	TGCGCCAGCAGCTTGGTAGGCGGTTCCTACGAGCAGTACTTC
TRBD1	NA	TRBV5-1	TRBJ1-2	CASSGGQGYGYTF	TGCGCCAGCAGCGGGGGACAGGGCTATGGCTACACCTTC
NA	NA	TRBV28	TRBJ1-2	CASRPGGRLDGYTF	TGTGCCAGCAGGCCGGGGGGCAGGTTGGATGGCTACACCTTC
NA	NA	TRBV5-6	TRBJ1-3	CASSPGGVSSGNTIYF	TGTGCCAGCAGCCCCGGGGGGGTCAGCTCTGGAAACACCATATATTTT
NA	once	TRBV11-2	TRBJ2-5	CASSFGGEETQYF	TGTGCCAGCAGCTTCGGGGGAGAAGAGACCCAGTACTTC
TRBD1	few	TRBV14	TRBJ1-1	CASSRTGGADTEAFF	TGTGCCAGCAGCAGGACAGGGGGCGCGGACACTGAAGCTTTCTTT
TRBD2	NA	TRBV27	TRBJ2-5	CASSLFGTTETQYF	TGTGCCAGCAGTTTATTCGGGACTACGGAGACCCAGTACTTC
TRBD1	NA	TRBV23-1	TRBJ1-5	CASSQGTGTGYQPQHF	TGCGCCAGCAGTCAAGGCACCGGGACAGGGTATCAGCCCCAGCATTTT
TRBD2	once	TRBV29-1	TRBJ2-1	CSVGTSGGVYNEQFF	TGCAGCGTGGGGACTAGCGGGGGGGTCTACAATGAGCAGTTCTTC
TRBD1	NA	TRBV2	TRBJ1-5	CASSWTGDPYQPQHF	TGTGCCAGCAGTTGGACAGGGGACCCCTATCAGCCCCAGCATTTT
NA	NA	TRBV7-2	TRBJ2-3	CASSLGRRGRTDTQYF	TGTGCCAGCAGCTTAGGTCGCAGGGGACGCACAGATACGCAGTATTTT